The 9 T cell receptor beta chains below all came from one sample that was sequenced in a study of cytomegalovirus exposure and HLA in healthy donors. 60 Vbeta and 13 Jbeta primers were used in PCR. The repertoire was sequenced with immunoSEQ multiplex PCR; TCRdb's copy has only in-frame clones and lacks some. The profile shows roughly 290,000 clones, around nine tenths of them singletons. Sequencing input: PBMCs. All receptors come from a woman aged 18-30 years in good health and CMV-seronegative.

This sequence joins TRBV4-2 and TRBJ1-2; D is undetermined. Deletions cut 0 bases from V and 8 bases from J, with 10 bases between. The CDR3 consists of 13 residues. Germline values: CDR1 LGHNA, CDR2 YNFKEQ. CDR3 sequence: CASSQDNPEGYTF. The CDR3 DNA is TGTGCCAGCAGCCAAGACAATCCGGAGGGCTACACCTTC.

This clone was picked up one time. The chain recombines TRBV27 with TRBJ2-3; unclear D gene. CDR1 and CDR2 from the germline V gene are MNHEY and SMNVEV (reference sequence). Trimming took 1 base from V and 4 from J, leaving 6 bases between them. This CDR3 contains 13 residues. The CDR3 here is CASSLFQADTQYF. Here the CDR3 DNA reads TGTGCCAGCAGTTTATTCCAGGCAGATACGCAGTATTTT.

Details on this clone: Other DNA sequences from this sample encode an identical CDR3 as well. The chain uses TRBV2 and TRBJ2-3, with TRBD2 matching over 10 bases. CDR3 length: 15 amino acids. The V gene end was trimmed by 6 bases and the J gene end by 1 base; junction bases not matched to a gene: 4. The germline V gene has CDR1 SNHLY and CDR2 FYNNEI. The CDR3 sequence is CASRVAGGGTDTQYF. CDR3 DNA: TGTGCCAGCAGAGTAGCGGGGGGCGGCACAGATACGCAGTATTTT.

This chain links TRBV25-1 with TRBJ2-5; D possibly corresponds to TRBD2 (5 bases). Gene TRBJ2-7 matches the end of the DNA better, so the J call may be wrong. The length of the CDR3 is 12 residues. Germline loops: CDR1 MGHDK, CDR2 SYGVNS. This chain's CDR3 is CASKDSFYEQYF. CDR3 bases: TGTGCCAGCAAGGACTCGTTTTACGAGCAGTACTTC.

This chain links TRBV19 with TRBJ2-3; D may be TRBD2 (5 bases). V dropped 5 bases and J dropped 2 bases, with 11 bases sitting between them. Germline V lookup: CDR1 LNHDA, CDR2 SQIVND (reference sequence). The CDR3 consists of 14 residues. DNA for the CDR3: TGTGCCAGTAGTTCCGGGATATCCACAGATACGCAGTATTTT. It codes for CASSSGISTDTQYF.

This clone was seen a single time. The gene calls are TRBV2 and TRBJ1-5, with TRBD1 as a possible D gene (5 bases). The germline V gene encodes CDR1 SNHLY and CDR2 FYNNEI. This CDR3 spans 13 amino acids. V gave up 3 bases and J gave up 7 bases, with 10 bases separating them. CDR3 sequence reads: CASSEGGGQPQHF. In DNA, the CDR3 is TGTGCCAGCAGTGAGGGGGGAGGGCAGCCCCAGCATTTT.

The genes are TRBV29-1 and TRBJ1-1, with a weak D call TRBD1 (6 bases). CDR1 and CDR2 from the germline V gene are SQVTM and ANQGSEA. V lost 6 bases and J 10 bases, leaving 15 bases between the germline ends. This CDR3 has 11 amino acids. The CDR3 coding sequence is TGCAGCGTCCCGGACAGAGGCGGAGCTTTCTTT. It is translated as CSVPDRGGAFF.

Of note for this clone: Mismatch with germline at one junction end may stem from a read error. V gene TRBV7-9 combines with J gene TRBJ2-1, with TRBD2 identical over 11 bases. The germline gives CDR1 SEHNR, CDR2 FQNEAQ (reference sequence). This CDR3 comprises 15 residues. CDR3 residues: CSSSFLAGGVDEQFF. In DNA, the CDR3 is TGTTCCAGCAGCTTCTTAGCGGGGGGGGTCGATGAGCAGTTCTTC.

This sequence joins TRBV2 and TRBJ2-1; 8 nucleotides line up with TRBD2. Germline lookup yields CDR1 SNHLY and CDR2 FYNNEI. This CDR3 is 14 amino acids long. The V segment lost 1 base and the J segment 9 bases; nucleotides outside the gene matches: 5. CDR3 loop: CASSEVGLEGEQFF. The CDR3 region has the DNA TGTGCCAGCAGTGAAGTGGGACTAGAGGGTGAGCAGTTCTTC.